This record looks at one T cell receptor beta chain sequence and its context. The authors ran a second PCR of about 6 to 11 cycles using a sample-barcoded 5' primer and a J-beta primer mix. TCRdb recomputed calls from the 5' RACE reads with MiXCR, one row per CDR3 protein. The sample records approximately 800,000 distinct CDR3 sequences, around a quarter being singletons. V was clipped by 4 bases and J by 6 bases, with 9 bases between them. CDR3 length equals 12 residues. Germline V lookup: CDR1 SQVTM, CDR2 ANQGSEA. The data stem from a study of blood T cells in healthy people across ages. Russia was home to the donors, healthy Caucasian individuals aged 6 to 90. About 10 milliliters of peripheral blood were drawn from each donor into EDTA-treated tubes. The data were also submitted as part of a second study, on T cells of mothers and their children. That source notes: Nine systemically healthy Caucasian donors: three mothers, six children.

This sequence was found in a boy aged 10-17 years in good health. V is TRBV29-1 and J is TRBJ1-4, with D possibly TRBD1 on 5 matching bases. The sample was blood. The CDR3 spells CSVGGQDEKLFF. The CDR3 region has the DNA TGCAGCGTTGGGGGCCAGGATGAAAAACTGTTTTTT. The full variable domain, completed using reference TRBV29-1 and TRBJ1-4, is SAVISQKPSRDICQRGTSLTIQCQVDSQVTMMFWYRQQPGQSLTLIATANQGSEATYESGFVIDKFPISRPNLTFSTLTVSNMSPEDSSIYLCSVGGQDEKLFFGSGTQLSVL.